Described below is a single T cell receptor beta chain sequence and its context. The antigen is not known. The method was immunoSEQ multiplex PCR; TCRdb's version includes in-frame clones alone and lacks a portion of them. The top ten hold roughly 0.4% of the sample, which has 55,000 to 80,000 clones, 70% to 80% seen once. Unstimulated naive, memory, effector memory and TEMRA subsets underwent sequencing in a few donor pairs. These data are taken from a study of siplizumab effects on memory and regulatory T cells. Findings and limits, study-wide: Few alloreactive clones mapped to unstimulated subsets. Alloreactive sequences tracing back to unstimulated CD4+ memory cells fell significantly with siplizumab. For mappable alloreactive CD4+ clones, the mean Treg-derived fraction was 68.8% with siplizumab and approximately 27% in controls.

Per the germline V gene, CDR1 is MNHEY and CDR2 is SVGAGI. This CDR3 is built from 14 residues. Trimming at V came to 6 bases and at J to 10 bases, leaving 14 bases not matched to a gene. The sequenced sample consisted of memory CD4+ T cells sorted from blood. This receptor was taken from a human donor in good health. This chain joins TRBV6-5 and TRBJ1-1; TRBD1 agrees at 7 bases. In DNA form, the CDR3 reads TGTGCCAGCAGACAGGGGCCGCCACCTTTTGGAGCTTTCTTT. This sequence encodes CASRQGPPPFGAFF.